These 27 T cell receptor beta chains originate from one sample sequenced in a study of response to subunit inactivated influenza vaccine. TCRdb itself ran the RT-PCR reads through MiXCR, one entry per CDR3 protein. The profile shows 650,000 to 800,000 distinct CDR3 sequences, roughly 14% of them singletons. The starting material was PBMCs from blood, obtained less than 15 days before vaccination. The source of these receptors is a middle-aged man who received an inactivated influenza vaccine.

This clonotype was seen only a few times. V and J are TRBV7-2 and TRBJ2-2, with D hard to call. CDR1 and CDR2 from the germline V gene are SGHTA and FQGNSA. V lost 5 bases to trimming and J lost 4 bases, with 14 bases between them. CDR3 length equals 15 residues. For the CDR3, the DNA is TGTGCCAGCAGCCCAAGTTTGGCCCCCACCGGGGAGCTGTTTTTT. It specifies CASSPSLAPTGELFF.

This clonotype showed up just a few times. The rearrangement uses TRBV12-3 or TRBV12-4 and TRBJ1-6; D gene uncertain. The V and J ends lost 7 bases and 0 bases respectively, with 4 bases between them. The CDR3 consists of 13 residues. DNA of the CDR3: TGTGCCAGCAAACGCTCCTATAATTCACCCCTCCACTTT. This codes for CASKRSYNSPLHF.

This clonotype came up a few times. The chain employs TRBV20-1 and TRBJ1-5; D is perhaps TRBD1 (5 bases). The CDR3 runs 12 residues. The V end was cut by 6 bases, the J end by 2 bases, with 8 bases between. Germline CDR1 reads DFQATT; CDR2 reads SNEGSKA (reference sequence). This chain's CDR3 is CSALRGNQPQHF. The CDR3 region has the DNA TGCAGTGCGCTCAGGGGCAATCAGCCCCAGCATTTT.

The V gene is TRBV6-1, the J gene TRBJ2-2, with 7 bases fitting TRBD1. The junction had 4 bases not matched to a gene; V was cut back by 4 bases and J by 2 bases. Germline V gives CDR1 MNHNS, CDR2 SASEGT. This CDR3 spans 15 amino acids. The CDR3 DNA follows: TGTGCCAGCAGTGGCTACAGGGGAAACACCGGGGAGCTGTTTTTT. The encoded protein is CASSGYRGNTGELFF.

This clonotype showed up just a few times. V usage is TRBV16 and J usage is TRBJ2-3; D gene ambiguous. Germline assignment: CDR1 KGHSY and CDR2 FQNENV. The ends were cut back, 0 bases at V and 0 bases at J, with 7 bases in the middle. The CDR3 length is 15 residues. CDR3 in DNA: TGTGCCAGCAGCCAATCAGTCCGGAGCACAGATACGCAGTATTTT. It specifies CASSQSVRSTDTQYF.

This clonotype was seen a handful of times. This rearrangement joins TRBV28 to TRBJ2-3, with TRBD2 as a possible D gene (5 bases). The CDR3 loop spans 15 amino acids. Between the trimmed V and J ends, which lost 11 bases and 1 base, there was a span of 19 bases. CDR1 MDHEN and CDR2 SYDVKM come from the germline V gene. The CDR3 loop is CASSRQGLRTDTQYF. The CDR3 nucleotides read TGTGCCTCCTCGCGGCAAGGACTTCGCACAGATACGCAGTATTTT. Drawing the rest from reference TRBV28 and TRBJ2-3, the complete variable domain is DVKVTQSSRYLVKRTGEKVFLECVQDMDHENMFWYRQDPGLGLRLIYFSYDVKMKEKGDIPEGYSVSREKKERFSLILESASTNQTSMYLCASSRQGLRTDTQYFGPGTRLTVL.

The rearrangement joins TRBV3-1 to TRBJ2-5; no clear D. Trimming cost V 0 bases and J 5 bases, with 7 bases left between them. This CDR3 has 13 residues. In germline, CDR1 is LGHDT, CDR2 YNNKEL (reference sequence). The CDR3 region has the DNA TGTGCCAGCAGCCAAGATACGGTGGAGACCCAGTACTTC. This sequence encodes CASSQDTVETQYF.

V usage is TRBV4-2 and J usage is TRBJ1-1; tentative D call: TRBD1 (5 bases). V dropped 0 bases and J dropped 2 bases, with 10 bases sitting between them. Germline CDR1 and CDR2: LGHNA and YNFKEQ. The CDR3 loop spans 15 amino acids. The CDR3 DNA reads as TGTGCCAGCAGCCAAGACGGGGACCCAAACACTGAAGCTTTCTTT. Its protein product is CASSQDGDPNTEAFF.

This sequence joins TRBV5-1 and TRBJ1-2, with unresolved D. The germline V gene encodes CDR1 SGHRS and CDR2 YFSETQ. The germline V and J ends were trimmed by 0 bases and 4 bases, with 7 bases remaining between them. The CDR3 consists of 13 residues. The DNA for the CDR3 is TGCGCCAGCAGCTTGGACACAGCCTATGGCTACACCTTC. It specifies CASSLDTAYGYTF.

This clonotype was seen a handful of times. This chain links TRBV7-2 with TRBJ2-7; no firm D call. CDR1 is SGHTA and CDR2 is FQGNSA in the germline V gene. Trimming took 5 bases from V and 0 from J, leaving 11 bases between them. This CDR3 spans 14 amino acids. CDR3 region: CASSHIPYSYEQYF. The CDR3 coding sequence is TGTGCCAGCAGCCATATTCCCTACTCCTACGAGCAGTACTTC.

Many counts were recorded for this clonotype. This chain uses TRBV5-1 with TRBJ2-3; D gene ambiguous. This CDR3 spans 15 amino acids. V was shortened by 6 bases and J by 2 bases, with 16 bases between the two germline ends. CDR1 is SGHRS and CDR2 is YFSETQ in the germline V gene. The CDR3 bases are TGCGCCAGCACGCCTTTCTCAGGAAACACAGATACGCAGTATTTT. Translated: CASTPFSGNTDTQYF.

This clonotype was recorded many times. This chain connects TRBV10-3 to TRBJ1-3, with D unclear. V was trimmed by 8 bases and J by 4 bases, leaving 9 bases between them. CDR3 size: 12 residues. Germline V lookup: CDR1 ENHRY, CDR2 SYGVKD. CDR3 sequence: CAIGHPGNTIYF. DNA for the CDR3: TGTGCCATCGGTCATCCCGGAAACACCATATATTTT.

This clonotype showed up just a few times. V and J are TRBV7-8 and TRBJ2-1, with D possibly called TRBD1 or TRBD2 (5 bases each). The CDR3 runs to 16 residues. CDR1 and CDR2 from the germline V gene are SGHVS and FQNEAQ. V was pared by 5 bases and J by 4 bases, with 18 bases between. For the CDR3, the DNA is TGTGCCAGCAGCACACTCCGGGACCACAAATACAATGAGCAGTTCTTC. Protein sequence: CASSTLRDHKYNEQFF.

This clonotype showed up many times. This rearrangement joins TRBV5-6 to TRBJ2-7; 11 bases are a match to TRBD2. The CDR3 covers 16 residues. After removal of 4 bases from V and 6 bases from J, the junction contained 12 bases not matched to a gene. The germline V gene has CDR1 SGHDT and CDR2 YYEEEE. The CDR3 protein is CASSTNQLAGVFEQYF. CDR3 nucleotides: TGTGCCAGCAGCACGAACCAACTAGCGGGAGTCTTCGAGCAGTACTTC.

This clonotype turned up a few times. The V and J genes are TRBV20-1 and TRBJ1-1; no reliable D call. V gave up 2 bases and J gave up 4 bases, with 5 bases separating them. Germline CDR1 and CDR2: DFQATT and SNEGSKA (reference sequence). CDR3 size: 11 residues. This CDR3 reads CSARFSTEAFF. As DNA, the CDR3 is TGCAGTGCTAGATTTAGCACTGAAGCTTTCTTT.

This clonotype was seen more than once but under ten times. This rearrangement joins TRBV6-1 to TRBJ2-2, with D unresolved. The CDR3 extends over 14 amino acids. The V gene's germline CDR1 is MNHNS and CDR2 SASEGT. V shed 8 bases and J shed 1 base, with 11 bases lying between them. CDR3 nucleotide sequence: TGTGCCAGCTGTGCCAGGAGGAACACCGGGGAGCTGTTTTTT. Its protein product is CASCARRNTGELFF.

This clonotype was detected ten times or more. The chain joins TRBV6-5 to TRBJ1-2; D might be TRBD1 (5 bases). V lost 2 bases and J 5 bases, leaving 12 bases between the germline ends. The germline gives CDR1 MNHEY, CDR2 SVGAGI. This CDR3 has 14 amino acids. In DNA, the CDR3 is TGTGCCAGCAGTTACGACAGCGCGTCGTATGGCTACACCTTC. Its protein is CASSYDSASYGYTF.

In this sample, this clonotype turned up many times. V and J are TRBV5-5 and TRBJ2-7, with D perhaps TRBD2 (5 bases). The CDR3 sequence is 12 residues long. Germline loops: CDR1 SGHKS, CDR2 YYEKEE (reference sequence). V gave up 4 bases and J gave up 3 bases, with 8 bases separating them. The CDR3: CASSKGDYEQYF. Here the CDR3 DNA reads TGTGCCAGCAGCAAGGGAGACTACGAGCAGTACTTC.

The genes are TRBV2 and TRBJ2-1, with no clear D. The CDR3 sequence is 12 residues long. The V gene lost 6 bases and the J gene lost 7 bases, with 10 bases spanning the gap. Germline V gene lookup returns CDR1 SNHLY and CDR2 FYNNEI. CDR3 coding DNA: TGTGCCAGCAGCGTAAGCCTGAATGAGCAGTTCTTC. Translation: CASSVSLNEQFF.

This clonotype was seen only a few times. This rearrangement joins TRBV9 to TRBJ2-2; D is unclear. The CDR3 runs 15 residues. Between the trimmed V and J ends, which lost 1 base and 1 base, there was a span of 8 bases. Per the germline V gene, CDR1 is SGDLS and CDR2 is YYNGEE. The CDR3 bases are TGTGCCAGCAGCGTAATTCCAGAGAACACCGGGGAGCTGTTTTTT. This sequence encodes CASSVIPENTGELFF. The variable domain in full, with the rest retrieved from reference TRBV9 and TRBJ2-2, is DSGVTQTPKHLITATGQRVTLRCSPRSGDLSVYWYQQSLDQGLQFLIQYYNGEERAKGNILERFSAQQFPDLHSELNLSSLELGDSALYFCASSVIPENTGELFFGEGSRLTVL.

This clonotype appeared many times. CDR3: CSARVAGNTIYF. In nucleotides, the CDR3 is TGCAGTGCTAGAGTTGCTGGAAACACCATATATTTT. The chain couples TRBV20-1 to TRBJ1-3; no reliable D call. Germline-derived CDR1 and CDR2 are DFQATT and SNEGSKA (reference sequence). With 1 base removed from V and 2 bases from J, the gap between germline ends came to 3 bases. CDR3 length equals 12 residues.

This clonotype showed up just a few times. This chain connects TRBV5-6 to TRBJ2-7; D tentatively fits TRBD1 or TRBD2 (5 bases each). The V gene lost 4 bases and the J gene lost 3 bases, with 14 bases spanning the gap. Germline-derived CDR1 and CDR2 are SGHDT and YYEEEE. This CDR3 is built from 14 residues. The CDR3 spells CASSPGPLCYEQYF. CDR3 nucleotide sequence: TGTGCCAGCAGCCCGGGACCCCTCTGCTACGAGCAGTACTTC.

This clonotype showed up just a few times. V and J are TRBV20-1 and TRBJ1-1; D is possibly TRBD1 (5 bases). This CDR3 region has 13 residues. The germline V gene has CDR1 DFQATT and CDR2 SNEGSKA (reference sequence). Trimming left V 6 bases short and J 1 base short, with 12 bases between. CDR3 sequence: CSAPGLPNTEAFF. The CDR3 DNA is TGCAGTGCCCCGGGACTGCCGAACACTGAAGCTTTCTTT.

A few counts support this clonotype. The V gene is TRBV28, the J gene TRBJ2-7; maybe TRBD2 (5 bases). The ends were cut back, 5 bases at V and 4 bases at J, with 18 bases in the middle. There are 15 residues in the CDR3. Germline V gives CDR1 MDHEN, CDR2 SYDVKM. CDR3: CASSRRREGGYEQYF. CDR3 in DNA: TGTGCCAGCAGTCGACGACGGGAAGGCGGGTACGAGCAGTACTTC. Full variable domain (missing parts from reference TRBV28 and TRBJ2-7): DVKVTQSSRYLVKRTGEKVFLECVQDMDHENMFWYRQDPGLGLRLIYFSYDVKMKEKGDIPEGYSVSREKKERFSLILESASTNQTSMYLCASSRRREGGYEQYFGPGTRLTVT.

This clonotype has a handful of counts. The chain uses TRBV2 and TRBJ2-1; D is unresolved. Trimming took 0 bases from V and 5 from J, leaving 8 bases between them. There are 14 residues in the CDR3. Germline CDR1 and CDR2: SNHLY and FYNNEI. In DNA, the CDR3 is TGTGCCAGCAGTGAAGCGGAACGGAACAATGAGCAGTTCTTC. Amino acids: CASSEAERNNEQFF.

This clonotype was seen only a few times. Sequence at one end of the junction differs from germline and may be a read error. V is TRBV12-3 or TRBV12-4 and J is TRBJ2-2; D not certain. This CDR3 has 15 amino acids. CDR3 in amino acids: CASTLDGVGTGELFF. The CDR3 DNA reads TGTGCCAGCACTTTAGATGGAGTAGGGACCGGGGAGCTGTTTTTT.

This chain connects TRBV11-2 to TRBJ2-7; a weak D match, TRBD2 (6 bases). V lost 5 bases to trimming and J lost 1 base, with 12 bases between them. Germline CDR1 reads SGHAT; CDR2 reads FQNNGV. The CDR3 length is 14 residues. The CDR3 spells CASSQRRESYEQYF. The DNA of the CDR3 is TGTGCCAGCAGCCAAAGGAGGGAGTCCTACGAGCAGTACTTC. Using reference TRBV11-2 and TRBJ2-7 for the parts outside the CDR3, the full variable domain is EAGVAQSPRYKIIEKRQSVAFWCNPISGHATLYWYQQILGQGPKLLIQFQNNGVVDDSQLPKDRFSAERLKGVDSTLKIQPAKLEDSAVYLCASSQRRESYEQYFGPGTRLTVT.